This record looks at one T cell receptor beta chain sequence and its context. An end of the junction does not agree with germline; a read error may underlie this. The assay was immunoSEQ multiplex PCR, and TCRdb's table has in-frame clones only and misses some. The data contain roughly 66,000 clones, under 90% of them singletons. The data were obtained in a study of T cells in localized non-small cell lung cancer. Germline V gives CDR1 MDHEN, CDR2 SYDVKM. The CDR3 length is 11 residues. The sequence was collected from a woman aged 40-70 years with stage I lung adenocarcinoma. The sequencing here drew on peripheral blood, taken before any cancer treatment. This chain connects TRBV28 to TRBJ1-1; D gene uncertain. The CDR3 DNA reads TGTGCCAGCAGTTTATCCCCCGTGTGGATCTTT. Its protein is CASSLSPVWIF.